The rows below give T cell receptor beta chains drawn from one sample of a study of T-cell reconstitution after alpha-beta-depleted transplantation in children. TCRdb reprocessed the PCR reads with MiXCR, giving one entry per CDR3 protein. This table has 700,000 or so distinct CDR3 sequences, around 14% appearing once. The source was PBMCs, collected before TCRalphabeta/CD19-depleted stem cell transplant. These receptors came from a girl aged 2-15 years with congenital amegakaryocytic thrombocytopenia, due to receive a stem cell transplant. CDR3s include the opening cysteine and the closing phenylalanine or tryptophan. Some rows mark clone size as missing; the rest say once, few, many or name a class of expanded clone.

clone_size,v_call,j_call,cdr3_length,cdr3_aa
few,TRBV3-1,TRBJ1-4,14,CASSQGGGGEKLFF
many,TRBV29-1,TRBJ2-3,14,CSVSGSGSTDTQYF
many,TRBV29-1,TRBJ2-1,14,CSVGTGQSYNEQFF
many,TRBV29-1,TRBJ2-3,14,CSVEGTLNTDTQYF
few,TRBV2,TRBJ1-6,16,CASTGVPRVYNSPLHF
once,TRBV29-1,TRBJ1-2,16,CSAQATGAPTNYGYTF
.,TRBV20-1,TRBJ2-7,14,CSASAAGVVYEQYF
many,TRBV20-1,TRBJ2-1,13,CSAPLSSYNEQFF
few,TRBV3-1,TRBJ2-1,18,CASSQDGYTSGVYNEQFF
.,TRBV20-1,TRBJ2-3,12,CSRAGAGDTQYF
many,TRBV7-9,TRBJ1-5,15,CASSLWSGADQPQHF
few,TRBV28,TRBJ2-4,15,CASTPSRTGNNIQYF
few,TRBV30,TRBJ1-4,14,CAWKQGRTHEKLFF
.,TRBV3-1,TRBJ2-6,17,CASTPDQVYSGANVLTF
.,TRBV7-3,TRBJ2-1,16,CASSLKSGRSYNEQFF
many,TRBV5-1,TRBJ2-3,17,CASSFLVLEPSTDTQYF
many,TRBV20-1,TRBJ1-2,11,CSASRGNGYTF
few,TRBV7-9,TRBJ2-5,16,CASSVTSGRIRETQYF
few,TRBV5-1,TRBJ1-3,20,CASSLDRPAQGVGSGNTIYF
.,TRBV28,TRBJ2-1,17,CASSSHGVAEDYNEQFF
few,TRBV25-1,TRBJ2-7,14,CASSDYRGGNEQYF
many,TRBV3-1,TRBJ2-1,13,CASSQSPPYEQLF
many,TRBV5-1,TRBJ2-7,14,CASSLERLAGKQYF
many,TRBV29-1,TRBJ1-5,11,CSVDSNQPQHF
.,TRBV3-1,TRBJ2-7,17,CACSRDAVGLSSYEQYF
many,TRBV12-3/TRBV12-4,TRBJ2-1,14,CASSWLAGVNEQFF
many,TRBV28,TRBJ2-1,14,CASIPSGSYNEQFF
.,TRBV7-9,TRBJ2-1,12,CASRQLVNEQFF
few,TRBV20-1,TRBJ2-2,16,CSARAVTGGRTGELFF
.,TRBV3-1,TRBJ2-1,15,CASSQDLDSYNEQFF
.,TRBV5-1,TRBJ2-1,16,CASSLRLAGIDNEQFF